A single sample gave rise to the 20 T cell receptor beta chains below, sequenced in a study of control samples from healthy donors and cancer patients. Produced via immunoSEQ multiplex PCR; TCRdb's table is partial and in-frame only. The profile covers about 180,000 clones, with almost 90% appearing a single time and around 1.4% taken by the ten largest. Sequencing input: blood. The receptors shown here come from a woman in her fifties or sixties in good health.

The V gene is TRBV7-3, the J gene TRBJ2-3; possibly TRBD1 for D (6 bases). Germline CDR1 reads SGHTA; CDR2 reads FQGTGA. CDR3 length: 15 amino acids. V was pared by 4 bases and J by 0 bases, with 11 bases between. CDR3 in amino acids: CASSSGDGSTDTQYF. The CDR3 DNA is TGTGCCAGCAGCTCAGGGGACGGCAGCACAGATACGCAGTATTTT.

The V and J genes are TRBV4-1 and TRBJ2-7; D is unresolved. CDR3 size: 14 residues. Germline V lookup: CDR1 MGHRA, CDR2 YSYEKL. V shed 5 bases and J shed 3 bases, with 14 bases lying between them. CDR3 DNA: TGCGCCAGCAGCTCCGCCGGACGGATCTACGAGCAGTACTTC. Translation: CASSSAGRIYEQYF.

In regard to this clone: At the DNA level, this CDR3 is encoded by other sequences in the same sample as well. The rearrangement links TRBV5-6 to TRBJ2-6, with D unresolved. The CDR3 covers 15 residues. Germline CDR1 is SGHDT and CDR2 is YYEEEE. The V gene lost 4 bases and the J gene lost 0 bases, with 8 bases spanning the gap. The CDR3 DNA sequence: TGTGCCAGCAGCCTTGGGGACTCTGGGGCCAACGTCCTGACTTTC. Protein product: CASSLGDSGANVLTF.

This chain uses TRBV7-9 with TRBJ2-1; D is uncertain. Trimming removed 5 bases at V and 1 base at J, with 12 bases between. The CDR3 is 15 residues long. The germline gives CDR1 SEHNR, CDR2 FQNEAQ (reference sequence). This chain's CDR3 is CASSPRGQSYNEQFF. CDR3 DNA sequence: TGTGCCAGCAGCCCCAGAGGTCAATCCTACAATGAGCAGTTCTTC. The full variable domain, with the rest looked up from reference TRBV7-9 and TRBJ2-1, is DTGVSQNPRHKITKRGQNVTFRCDPISEHNRLYWYRQTLGQGPEFLTYFQNEAQLEKSRLLSDRFSAERPKGSFSTLEIQRTEQGDSAMYLCASSPRGQSYNEQFFGPGTRLTVL.

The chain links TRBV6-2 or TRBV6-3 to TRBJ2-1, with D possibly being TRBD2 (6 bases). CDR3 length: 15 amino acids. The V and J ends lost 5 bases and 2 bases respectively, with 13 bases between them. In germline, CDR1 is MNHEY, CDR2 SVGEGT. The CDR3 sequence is CASSILPGAYNEQFF. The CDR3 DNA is TGTGCCAGCAGTATCCTCCCGGGGGCCTACAATGAGCAGTTCTTC.

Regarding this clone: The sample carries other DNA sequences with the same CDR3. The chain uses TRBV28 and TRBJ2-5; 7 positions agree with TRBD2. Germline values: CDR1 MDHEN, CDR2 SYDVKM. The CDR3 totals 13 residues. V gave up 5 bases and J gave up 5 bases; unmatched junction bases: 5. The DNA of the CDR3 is TGTGCCAGCAGTCTGGGAGGGCGCGAGACCCAGTACTTC. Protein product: CASSLGGRETQYF.

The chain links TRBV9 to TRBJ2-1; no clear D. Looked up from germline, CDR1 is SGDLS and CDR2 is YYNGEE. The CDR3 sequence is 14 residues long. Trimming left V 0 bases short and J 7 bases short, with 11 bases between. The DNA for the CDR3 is TGTGCCAGCAGCGTAGAGATGGGGTTTAATGAGCAGTTCTTC. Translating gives CASSVEMGFNEQFF. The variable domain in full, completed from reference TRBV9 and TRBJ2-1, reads DSGVTQTPKHLITATGQRVTLRCSPRSGDLSVYWYQQSLDQGLQFLIQYYNGEERAKGNILERFSAQQFPDLHSELNLSSLELGDSALYFCASSVEMGFNEQFFGPGTRLTVL.

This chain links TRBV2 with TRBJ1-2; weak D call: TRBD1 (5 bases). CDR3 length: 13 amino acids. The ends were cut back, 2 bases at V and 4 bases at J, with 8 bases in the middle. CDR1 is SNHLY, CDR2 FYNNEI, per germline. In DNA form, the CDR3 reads TGTGCCAGCAGTGAATCAGGGACCTATGGCTACACCTTC. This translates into CASSESGTYGYTF.

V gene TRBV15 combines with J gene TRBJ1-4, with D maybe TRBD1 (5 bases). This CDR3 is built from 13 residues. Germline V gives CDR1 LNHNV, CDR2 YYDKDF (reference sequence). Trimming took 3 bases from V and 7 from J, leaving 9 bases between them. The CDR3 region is CATSRGRVEKLFF. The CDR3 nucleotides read TGTGCCACCAGCAGGGGACGAGTTGAAAAACTGTTTTTT.

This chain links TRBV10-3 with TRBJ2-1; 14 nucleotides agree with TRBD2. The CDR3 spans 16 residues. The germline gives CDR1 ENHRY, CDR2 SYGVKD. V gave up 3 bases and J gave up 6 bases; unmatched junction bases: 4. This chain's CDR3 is CAISDSGTSGGNEQFF. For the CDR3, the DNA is TGTGCCATCAGTGATTCCGGGACTAGCGGGGGCAATGAGCAGTTCTTC.

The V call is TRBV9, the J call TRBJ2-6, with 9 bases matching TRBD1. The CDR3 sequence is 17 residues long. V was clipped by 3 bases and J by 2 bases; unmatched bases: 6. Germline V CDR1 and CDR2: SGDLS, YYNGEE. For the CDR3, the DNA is TGTGCCAGCAGCGAGGGGGACAGGGTGGCTGGGGCCAACGTCCTGACTTTC. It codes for CASSEGDRVAGANVLTF.

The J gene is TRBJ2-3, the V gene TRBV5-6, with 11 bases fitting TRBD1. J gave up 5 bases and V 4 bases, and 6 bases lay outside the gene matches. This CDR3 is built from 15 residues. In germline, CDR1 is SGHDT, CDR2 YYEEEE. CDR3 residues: CASSTRDRGIDTQYF. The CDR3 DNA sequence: TGTGCCAGCAGCACAAGGGACAGGGGGATAGATACGCAGTATTTT.

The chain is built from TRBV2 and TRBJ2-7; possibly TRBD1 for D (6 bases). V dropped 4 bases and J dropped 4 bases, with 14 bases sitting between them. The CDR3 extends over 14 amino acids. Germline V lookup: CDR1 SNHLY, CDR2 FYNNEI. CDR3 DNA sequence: TGTGCCAGCAGTGTCGGACAGATGGTTTACGAGCAGTACTTC. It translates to CASSVGQMVYEQYF.

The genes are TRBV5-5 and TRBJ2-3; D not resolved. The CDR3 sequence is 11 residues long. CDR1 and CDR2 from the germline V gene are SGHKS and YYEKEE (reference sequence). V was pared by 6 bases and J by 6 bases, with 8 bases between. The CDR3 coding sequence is TGTGCCAGCAATTTTAGGGATACGCAGTATTTT. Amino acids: CASNFRDTQYF.

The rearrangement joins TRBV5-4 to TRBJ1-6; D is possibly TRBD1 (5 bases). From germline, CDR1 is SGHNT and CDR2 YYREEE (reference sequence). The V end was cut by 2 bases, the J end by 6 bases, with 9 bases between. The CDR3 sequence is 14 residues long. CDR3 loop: CASSLETANSPLHF. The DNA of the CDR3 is TGTGCCAGCAGCTTAGAGACAGCTAATTCACCCCTCCACTTT.

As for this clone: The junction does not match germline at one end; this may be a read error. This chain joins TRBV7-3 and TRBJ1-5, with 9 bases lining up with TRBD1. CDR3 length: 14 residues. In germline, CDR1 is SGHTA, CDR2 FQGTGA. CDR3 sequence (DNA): TGTGCCAGCAGCTCCACAGGGGGCAACCAGCCCCAGCATTTT. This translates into CASSSTGGNQPQHF.

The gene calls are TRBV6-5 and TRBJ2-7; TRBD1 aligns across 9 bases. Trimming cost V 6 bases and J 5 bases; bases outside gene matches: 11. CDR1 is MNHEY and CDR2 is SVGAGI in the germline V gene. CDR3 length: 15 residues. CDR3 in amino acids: CASRQPSGQGNEQYF. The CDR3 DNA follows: TGTGCCAGCAGGCAGCCCTCGGGACAGGGAAACGAGCAGTACTTC.

This CDR3 is CASSTPGQPNYGYTF. CDR3 bases: TGTGCCAGCAGCACCCCGGGACAGCCTAACTATGGCTACACCTTC. The gene calls are TRBV9 and TRBJ1-2; 7 bases map to TRBD1. V shed 4 bases and J 0 bases; nucleotides not matched to a gene: 6. The CDR3 is made up of 15 amino acids. Germline assignment: CDR1 SGDLS and CDR2 YYNGEE.

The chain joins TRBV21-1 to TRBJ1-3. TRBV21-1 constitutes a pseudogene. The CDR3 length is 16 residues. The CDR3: CASSKGPPAAGNTIYF. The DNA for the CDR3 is TGTGCCAGCAGCAAAGGGCCTCCAGCGGCAGGAAACACCATATATTTT.

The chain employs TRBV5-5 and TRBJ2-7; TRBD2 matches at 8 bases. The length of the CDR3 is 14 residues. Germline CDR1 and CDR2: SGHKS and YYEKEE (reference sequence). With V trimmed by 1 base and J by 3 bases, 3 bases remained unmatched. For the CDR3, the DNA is TGTGCCAGCAGCTTGAGCGGGGGCTACTACGAGCAGTACTTC. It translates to CASSLSGGYYEQYF.